A single sample is the source of the 27 T cell receptor beta chains below, sequenced in a study of shared clonotypes between healthy human individuals. Profiled with immunoSEQ multiplex PCR; TCRdb holds only in-frame clones, not every one. Of approximately 2,200,000 clones in the sample, 85% to 95% were seen once. CD45RO-negative cells were positively selected for CCR7, leaving out terminally differentiated effector memory CD45RA+ cells. Specimen: naive CD8+ T cells from PBMCs. The receptors were gathered from a young man in good health. Some clones in this sample may be carry-over from other donors' samples.

In its sample, this clone was seen once. This chain connects TRBV2 to TRBJ2-2; TRBD2 is a possible D gene (6 bases). There are 13 residues in the CDR3. The germline gives CDR1 SNHLY, CDR2 FYNNEI. The CDR3 protein is CAAGSPDSGELFF. The CDR3 nucleotides read TGTGCAGCGGGCTCCCCCGACTCCGGGGAGCTGTTTTTT.

The chain recombines TRBV29-1 with TRBJ1-2; D ambiguous. The CDR3 is made up of 13 amino acids. Trimming left V 6 bases short and J 0 bases short, with 11 bases between. Germline CDR1 SQVTM, CDR2 ANQGSEA. The CDR3 sequence is CSVISPANYGYTF. In DNA, the CDR3 is TGCAGCGTAATAAGCCCAGCTAACTATGGCTACACCTTC.

A word on this clone: This specimen includes other DNA sequences encoding the same CDR3. The chain couples TRBV29-1 to TRBJ2-1; 7 positions match TRBD2. The CDR3 spans 13 residues. Trimming at V came to 7 bases and at J to 0 bases, leaving 3 bases not matched to a gene. Germline lookup yields CDR1 SQVTM and CDR2 ANQGSEA. In DNA, the CDR3 is TGCAGCGAAGCGGGAAGCTCCTACAATGAGCAGTTCTTC. Amino acids: CSEAGSSYNEQFF.

The chain combines TRBV5-1 with TRBJ2-7; unclear D gene. CDR1 is SGHRS, CDR2 YFSETQ, per germline. The CDR3 length is 13 residues. The V end lost 2 bases, the J end lost 1 base, and 7 bases lay between the germline ends. The CDR3 DNA is TGCGCCAGCAGCTTCCACCCATCCTACGAGCAGTACTTC. Encoded protein: CASSFHPSYEQYF.

This clone has a single count. This chain joins TRBV14 and TRBJ1-1, with D uncertain. V shed 1 base and J shed 7 bases, with 13 bases lying between them. Germline V gives CDR1 SGHDN, CDR2 FVKESK. There are 14 residues in the CDR3. The CDR3 protein is CASSQGGYLVEAFF. The DNA for the CDR3 is TGTGCCAGCAGCCAAGGAGGGTATCTGGTTGAAGCTTTCTTT. Filled out from reference TRBV14 and TRBJ1-1, the complete variable domain reads EAGVTQFPSHSVIEKGQTVTLRCDPISGHDNLYWYRRVMGKEIKFLLHFVKESKQDESGMPNNRFLAERTGGTYSTLKVQPAELEDSGVYFCASSQGGYLVEAFFGQGTRLTVV.

The chain employs TRBV5-1 and TRBJ2-1, with 7 nucleotides matching TRBD2. Germline V lookup: CDR1 SGHRS, CDR2 YFSETQ. Unmatched junction bases numbered 1, after V lost 2 bases and J lost 5 bases. The CDR3 covers 13 residues. DNA for the CDR3: TGCGCCAGCAGCTTCGGGACTAACAATGAGCAGTTCTTC. It is translated as CASSFGTNNEQFF. The full variable domain, in which reference TRBV5-1 and TRBJ2-1 provide the parts outside the CDR3, is KAGVTQTPRYLIKTRGQQVTLSCSPISGHRSVSWYQQTPGQGLQFLFEYFSETQRNKGNFPGRFSGRQFSNSRSEMNVSTLELGDSALYLCASSFGTNNEQFFGPGTRLTVL.

The V gene is TRBV7-3, the J gene TRBJ2-7; TRBD2 matches 8 bases. J gave up 4 bases and V 8 bases, and 13 bases lay outside the gene matches. CDR3 size: 15 residues. Germline V gene lookup returns CDR1 SGHTA and CDR2 FQGTGA. The CDR3 region has the DNA TGTGCCAGCGCCCGGGGGGGCGACGAAAGATACGAGCAGTACTTC. As protein: CASARGGDERYEQYF.

The genes are TRBV11-2 and TRBJ1-1; no clear D gene. Germline V CDR1 and CDR2: SGHAT, FQNNGV. V shed 0 bases and J shed 1 base, with 21 bases lying between them. This CDR3 region has 19 residues. The CDR3 coding sequence is TGTGCCAGCAGCTTAGATCGCGTGTTGGAGAAGGTACGGAACACTGAAGCTTTCTTT. The encoded protein is CASSLDRVLEKVRNTEAFF.

The chain links TRBV6-5 to TRBJ2-1; 7 nucleotides match TRBD1. The CDR3 has 14 amino acids. Germline values: CDR1 MNHEY, CDR2 SVGAGI. The trim removed 2 bases at V and 8 bases at J, leaving 6 bases unmatched. CDR3 coding DNA: TGTGCCAGCAGTTACGAGGGGGCAGGGGATGAGCAGTTCTTC. This translates into CASSYEGAGDEQFF.

The chain uses TRBV25-1 and TRBJ2-2, with TRBD1 matching 7 bases. Looked up from germline, CDR1 is MGHDK and CDR2 is SYGVNS. The CDR3 has 14 residues. V gave up 4 bases and J gave up 6 bases; unmatched junction bases: 5. CDR3 sequence reads: CASSGTGGPGELFF. The CDR3, as DNA: TGTGCCAGCAGTGGGACAGGTGGGCCCGGGGAGCTGTTTTTT.

The chain carries TRBV9 and TRBJ2-2; no definite D call. Germline CDR1 is SGDLS and CDR2 is YYNGEE. This CDR3 is built from 13 residues. Trimming took 5 bases from V and 1 from J, leaving 6 bases between them. This CDR3 is CASRRMNTGELFF. The CDR3 nucleotides are TGTGCCAGCAGACGGATGAACACCGGGGAGCTGTTTTTT.

This chain joins TRBV7-9 and TRBJ2-1; TRBD1 aligns across 8 bases. Germline V CDR1 and CDR2: SEHNR, FQNEAQ (reference sequence). The CDR3 covers 13 residues. The J segment lost 5 bases and the V segment lost 5 bases, leaving 2 bases of the junction unmatched. The CDR3 is CASSKTGDNEQFF. DNA of the CDR3: TGTGCCAGCAGCAAGACAGGGGACAATGAGCAGTTCTTC. Supplemented by reference TRBV7-9 and TRBJ2-1, the full variable domain reads DTGVSQNPRHKITKRGQNVTFRCDPISEHNRLYWYRQTLGQGPEFLTYFQNEAQLEKSRLLSDRFSAERPKGSFSTLEIQRTEQGDSAMYLCASSKTGDNEQFFGPGTRLTVL.

V is TRBV5-5 and J is TRBJ1-1; D is uncertain. Trimming shortened V by 1 base and J by 4 bases, and 11 bases separated the two germline ends. The CDR3 loop spans 14 amino acids. Germline values: CDR1 SGHKS, CDR2 YYEKEE (reference sequence). In DNA form, the CDR3 reads TGTGCCAGCAGCTTGATGCTGGGAGTCACTGAAGCTTTCTTT. This translates into CASSLMLGVTEAFF. The entire variable domain, with the rest obtained from reference TRBV5-5 and TRBJ1-1, is as follows: DAGVTQSPTHLIKTRGQQVTLRCSPISGHKSVSWYQQVLGQGPQFIFQYYEKEERGRGNFPDRFSARQFPNYSSELNVNALLLGDSALYLCASSLMLGVTEAFFGQGTRLTVV.

The chain links TRBV19 to TRBJ2-1, with D maybe TRBD2 (6 bases). Trimming left V 3 bases short and J 8 bases short, with 14 bases between. This CDR3 has 14 residues. The germline V gene has CDR1 LNHDA and CDR2 SQIVND (reference sequence). In nucleotides, the CDR3 is TGTGCCAGTAGTATCCTAACTAGCTCCCATGAGCAGTTCTTC. Residues: CASSILTSSHEQFF.

The gene calls are TRBV19 and TRBJ2-7, with D unclear. V lost 2 bases, J lost 4 bases, and 12 bases lay in between. The CDR3 spans 14 residues. CDR1 and CDR2 (germline): LNHDA, SQIVND (reference sequence). CDR3 DNA sequence: TGTGCCAGTAGTATAAGAGCTTCGATATACGAGCAGTACTTC. It codes for CASSIRASIYEQYF.

The chain links TRBV28 to TRBJ1-2, with 7 bases matching TRBD1. There are 13 residues in the CDR3. The germline V gene encodes CDR1 MDHEN and CDR2 SYDVKM. Trimming took 6 bases from V and 4 from J; bases not matched to a gene: 5. As DNA, the CDR3 is TGTGCCAGCAGCCAGACAGGGAGCTATGGCTACACCTTC. Protein sequence: CASSQTGSYGYTF.

In the case of this clone: The sample holds other DNA sequences that translate to the same CDR3. J is TRBJ2-1 and V is TRBV27; 9 positions match TRBD1. The ends lost 4 bases at V and 7 bases at J; junction bases unmatched: 5. Germline V lookup: CDR1 MNHEY, CDR2 SMNVEV (reference sequence). The CDR3 is 14 residues long. The CDR3 sequence is CASSSTTGGNEQFF. CDR3 bases: TGTGCCAGCAGTTCCACGACAGGGGGGAATGAGCAGTTCTTC.

This sequence joins TRBV9 and TRBJ2-7; 14 positions match TRBD2. This CDR3 is built from 16 residues. CDR1 and CDR2 from the germline V gene are SGDLS and YYNGEE. With 7 bases clipped from V and 6 bases from J, the junction kept 12 bases outside the gene matches. CDR3 region: CASASGLAGGLGEQYF. The DNA of the CDR3 is TGTGCCAGCGCTTCAGGACTAGCGGGAGGCCTTGGCGAGCAGTACTTC.

The J gene is TRBJ2-1, the V gene TRBV7-2; 11 bases are shared with TRBD2. In germline, CDR1 is SGHTA, CDR2 FQGNSA. The CDR3 contains 15 residues. Germline trimming cut 7 bases from V and 6 bases from J; bases unmatched to any gene: 8. The chain's CDR3 is CASTQLAGVGNEQFF. DNA for the CDR3: TGTGCCAGCACGCAACTAGCGGGAGTGGGCAATGAGCAGTTCTTC.

Here the CDR3 reads CASRSGLEETQYF. CDR3 nucleotide sequence: TGTGCCAGCAGAAGCGGACTAGAAGAGACCCAGTACTTC. The chain recombines TRBV6-5 with TRBJ2-5; 7 bases fit TRBD2. The CDR3 is 13 amino acids. V lost 6 bases to trimming and J lost 3 bases; unmatched junction nucleotides: 4. From germline, CDR1 is MNHEY and CDR2 SVGAGI.

The chain carries TRBV7-6 and TRBJ2-5; the D is unclear. The V end was cut by 5 bases, the J end by 3 bases, with 13 bases between. CDR1 SGHVS and CDR2 FNYEAQ come from the germline V gene. The CDR3 covers 14 residues. The CDR3 DNA reads TGTGCCAGCAGCAAAGGCCATGAGAAAGAGACCCAGTACTTC. Encoded protein: CASSKGHEKETQYF.

This clone has just one count. The genes are TRBV6-1 and TRBJ1-2, with D perhaps matching TRBD1 (6 bases). Germline CDR1 is MNHNS and CDR2 is SASEGT. V was trimmed by 4 bases and J by 7 bases, leaving 25 bases between them. This CDR3 contains 17 residues. CDR3 bases: TGTGCCAGCAGTGCACCTCTCAGGGCAGGGGAAGTTGGTGGCTACACCTTC. It translates to CASSAPLRAGEVGGYTF.

Only one count was recorded for this clone. The J gene is TRBJ2-1, the V gene TRBV28, with D uncertain. The CDR3 sequence is 12 residues long. The ends were cut back, 3 bases at V and 9 bases at J, with 9 bases in the middle. CDR1 is MDHEN and CDR2 is SYDVKM in the germline V gene. CDR3 DNA: TGTGCCAGCAGTTTTCCCCAGCGTGAGCAGTTCTTC. It codes for CASSFPQREQFF.

V usage is TRBV28 and J usage is TRBJ1-1; no clear D. The germline V gene encodes CDR1 MDHEN and CDR2 SYDVKM. The CDR3 runs 14 residues. The germline V and J ends were trimmed by 7 bases and 1 base, with 13 bases remaining between them. CDR3 nucleotides: TGTGCCAGCACCTACTGGCAGCAGAACACTGAAGCTTTCTTT. Translation: CASTYWQQNTEAFF.

The V gene is TRBV7-2, the J gene TRBJ2-2; 7 bases agree with TRBD2. Germline trimming cut 10 bases from V and 4 bases from J; bases unmatched to any gene: 12. The CDR3 is 15 residues long. CDR1 is SGHTA, CDR2 FQGNSA, per germline. The CDR3 protein is CATPRVAGVTGELFF. The DNA of the CDR3 is TGTGCCACTCCCCGGGTGGCGGGAGTCACCGGGGAGCTGTTTTTT.

J is TRBJ2-5 and V is TRBV10-3; D possibly corresponds to TRBD2 (6 bases). Trimming pared 10 bases from V and 5 bases from J, leaving 17 bases between. The CDR3 is 13 residues long. Germline CDR1 reads ENHRY; CDR2 reads SYGVKD. The CDR3 loop reads CATTAEGRETQYF. The CDR3 DNA sequence: TGTGCCACAACCGCGGAGGGCCGGGAGACCCAGTACTTC.

The chain is built from TRBV6-6 and TRBJ1-2; 7 bases match TRBD1. V lost 7 bases to trimming and J lost 1 base; unmatched junction nucleotides: 9. The CDR3 runs 15 residues. The V gene's germline CDR1 is MNHNY and CDR2 SVGAGI (reference sequence). Here the CDR3 DNA reads TGTGCCAGCACCATGACAGGGTTCAATAACTATGGCTACACCTTC. Translated, it gives CASTMTGFNNYGYTF.